This T cell receptor (beta chain) was found in a study of blood T cell repertoires in COVID-19. As for the study in general: Spain, Italy and the United States supplied samples that represented acute and convalescent COVID-19. PBMCs, B-cell-depleted T cells, or T cells provided the cDNA or gDNA that made up the material.

Data came from immunoSEQ multiplex PCR; TCRdb stores just in-frame clones and leaves some out. The sample gives 320,000 or so clones, under 90% of which show up once; roughly 5% is in the top ten. The CDR3 has 17 residues. Losses at the gene ends were 6 bases for V and 0 bases for J; bases not matched to a gene: 10. Germline V gene data show CDR1 as SGHVS and CDR2 as FQNEAQ. The material sequenced was PBMCs or T cells enriched from blood (not recorded which). The source of this sequence is a man between 60 and 75 years old who had recovered from COVID-19. V and J are TRBV7-8 and TRBJ1-3, with TRBD1 identical over 8 bases. The CDR3 coding sequence is TGTGCCAGCAGAATTACGACAGGGGCCTTCTCTGGAAACACCATATATTTT. Protein product: CASRITTGAFSGNTIYF.